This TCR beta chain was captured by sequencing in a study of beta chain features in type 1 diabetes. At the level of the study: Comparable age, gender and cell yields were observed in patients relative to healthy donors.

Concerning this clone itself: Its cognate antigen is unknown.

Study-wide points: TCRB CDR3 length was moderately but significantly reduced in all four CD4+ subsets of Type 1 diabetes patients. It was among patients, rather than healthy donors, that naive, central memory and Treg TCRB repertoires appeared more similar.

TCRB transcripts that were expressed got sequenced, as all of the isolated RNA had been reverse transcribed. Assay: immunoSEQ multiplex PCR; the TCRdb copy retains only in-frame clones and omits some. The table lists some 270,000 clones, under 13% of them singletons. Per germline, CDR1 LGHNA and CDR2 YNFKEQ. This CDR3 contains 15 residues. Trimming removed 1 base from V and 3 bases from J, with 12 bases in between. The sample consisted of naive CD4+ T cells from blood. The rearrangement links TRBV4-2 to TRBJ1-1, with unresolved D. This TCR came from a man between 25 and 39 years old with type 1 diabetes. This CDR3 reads CASSQARTLYTEAFF. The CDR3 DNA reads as TGTGCCAGCAGCCAAGCCCGGACTCTGTACACTGAAGCTTTCTTT.